Below are 28 T cell receptor beta chains sequenced from a single sample in a study of cytomegalovirus exposure and HLA in healthy donors. Vbeta (60) and Jbeta (13) primers were used in the PCR. Data came from immunoSEQ multiplex PCR; TCRdb stores just in-frame clones and leaves some out. The sample contains 60,000 to 75,000 clones, approximately 83% of which appear only once. Source material: PBMCs. The receptors stem from a female donor in good health and CMV-seronegative.

The chain couples TRBV4-1 to TRBJ1-5, with a weak D call TRBD1 (5 bases). Per germline, CDR1 MGHRA and CDR2 YSYEKL. This CDR3 region has 15 residues. The ends were cut back, 1 base at V and 3 bases at J, with 10 bases in the middle. CDR3 in amino acids: CASSQGGGPNQPQHF. CDR3 sequence (DNA): TGCGCCAGCAGCCAAGGCGGGGGTCCCAATCAGCCCCAGCATTTT.

The chain carries TRBV29-1 and TRBJ2-7, with 8 bases lining up with TRBD2. V dropped 5 bases and J dropped 6; count of bases not matched to a gene: 12. Germline values: CDR1 SQVTM, CDR2 ANQGSEA. CDR3 size: 14 residues. As DNA, the CDR3 is TGCAGCGTTCTCATAGCGGGACCAGGAGGCGAGCAGTACTTC. This codes for CSVLIAGPGGEQYF.

The genes are TRBV19 and TRBJ1-1, with D perhaps TRBD1 (5 bases). The germline V gene encodes CDR1 LNHDA and CDR2 SQIVND (reference sequence). V gave up 6 bases and J gave up 1 base, with 18 bases separating them. The CDR3 covers 16 residues. The CDR3 region is CASRPSGGEGNTEAFF. The CDR3 bases are TGTGCCAGTAGACCCTCGGGGGGGGAGGGGAACACTGAAGCTTTCTTT.

This chain links TRBV7-3 with TRBJ2-1, with 7 bases fitting TRBD2. Germline loops: CDR1 SGHTA, CDR2 FQGTGA. CDR3 length: 15 residues. V dropped 4 bases and J dropped 7; count of bases not matched to a gene: 10. The CDR3 here is CASSSSGGGWNEQFF. The CDR3 DNA reads TGTGCCAGCAGCTCATCGGGAGGCGGATGGAATGAGCAGTTCTTC.

This clone was detected once. The chain employs TRBV6-5 and TRBJ2-5; 8 bases line up with TRBD1. This CDR3 has 16 residues. Germline-derived CDR1 and CDR2 are MNHEY and SVGAGI. Trimming at V came to 0 bases and at J to 4 bases, leaving 7 bases not matched to a gene. CDR3 bases: TGTGCCAGCAGTTACTCGTCCAGGGGGCTAGGAGAGACCCAGTACTTC. Amino acids: CASSYSSRGLGETQYF.

This chain connects TRBV5-1 to TRBJ2-3; 7 positions agree with TRBD2. Germline CDR1 and CDR2: SGHRS and YFSETQ. V dropped 0 bases and J dropped 2; count of bases not matched to a gene: 6. The CDR3 covers 16 residues. CDR3: CASSLGLADNTDTQYF. CDR3 coding DNA: TGCGCCAGCAGCTTGGGGCTAGCGGATAACACAGATACGCAGTATTTT.

The chain has TRBV18 and TRBJ1-1; 9 bases agree with TRBD1. The CDR3 contains 17 residues. V was clipped by 6 bases and J by 3 bases; unmatched bases: 14. Germline lookup yields CDR1 KGHSH and CDR2 LQKENI. CDR3 coding DNA: TGTGCCAGCTCCCCCAACCAGGGACAGGGTTGGGACACTGAAGCTTTCTTT. This codes for CASSPNQGQGWDTEAFF. Complete variable domain (other parts from reference TRBV18 and TRBJ1-1): NAGVMQNPRHLVRRRGQEARLRCSPMKGHSHVYWYRQLPEEGLKFMVYLQKENIIDESGMPKERFSAEFPKEGPSILRIQQVVRGDSAAYFCASSPNQGQGWDTEAFFGQGTRLTVV.

This clone appeared a single time. The V gene is TRBV19, the J gene TRBJ1-1, with D perhaps matching TRBD1 (5 bases). The CDR3 contains 13 residues. V was clipped by 4 bases and J by 3 bases, with 9 bases between them. The V gene's germline CDR1 is LNHDA and CDR2 SQIVND (reference sequence). CDR3 region: CASSTQADTEAFF. CDR3 coding DNA: TGTGCCAGTAGTACACAGGCGGACACTGAAGCTTTCTTT.

CDR3 nucleotides: TGCGCCAGCAGTGGGTACGGAGCTGGGACTAGCGGGGTCTCTGGGGCCAACGTCCTGACTTTC. Amino acid sequence: CASSGYGAGTSGVSGANVLTF. The V call is TRBV10-2, the J call TRBJ2-6; the match to TRBD2 covers 13 bases. V trimming: 4 bases; J trimming: 0 bases; junction bases outside the gene matches: 12. Germline V lookup: CDR1 WSHSY, CDR2 SAAADI. CDR3 size: 21 residues.

This clone was recorded only once. The V gene is TRBV7-8, the J gene TRBJ2-3; perhaps TRBD1 as D (5 bases). The germline V and J ends were trimmed by 2 bases and 6 bases, with 15 bases remaining between them. From germline, CDR1 is SGHVS and CDR2 FQNEAQ. The CDR3 length is 15 residues. CDR3 nucleotides: TGTGCCAGCAGCTTACGGGCGCACAGGACGGATACGCAGTATTTT. Protein: CASSLRAHRTDTQYF.

This clone was counted between two and nine times. The rearrangement joins TRBV5-4 to TRBJ1-2; 7 nucleotides agree with TRBD1. The V and J ends lost 7 bases and 8 bases, in that order; junction bases with no gene match: 14. This CDR3 contains 14 residues. Germline CDR1 is SGHNT and CDR2 is YYREEE (reference sequence). The CDR3 sequence is CASSPGTDTNGYTF. The DNA for the CDR3 is TGTGCCAGCTCCCCCGGGACAGACACGAACGGCTACACCTTC.

The chain recombines TRBV7-2 with TRBJ2-7; 7 bases fit TRBD2. CDR1 is SGHTA and CDR2 is FQGNSA in the germline V gene. This CDR3 region has 15 residues. V lost 1 base to trimming and J lost 3 bases; unmatched junction nucleotides: 6. CDR3 loop: CASSLVSSGYYEQYF. The CDR3 DNA follows: TGTGCCAGCAGCTTAGTGTCTAGCGGATACTACGAGCAGTACTTC.

The gene calls are TRBV7-6 and TRBJ1-6; tentatively, D is TRBD1 (5 bases). The CDR3 sequence is 16 residues long. Germline CDR1 reads SGHVS; CDR2 reads FNYEAQ. Between the trimmed V and J ends, which lost 5 bases and 5 bases, there was a span of 16 bases. The CDR3 region is CASSAAPGQNNSPLHF. The CDR3, as DNA: TGTGCCAGCAGCGCGGCGCCCGGACAAAATAATTCACCCCTCCACTTT.

The table lists this clone with a few counts. The gene calls are TRBV27 and TRBJ2-2; possible D gene TRBD2, 5 bases. The length of the CDR3 is 17 residues. Per germline, CDR1 MNHEY and CDR2 SMNVEV (reference sequence). Between the trimmed V and J ends, which lost 4 bases and 0 bases, there was a span of 15 bases. CDR3 bases: TGTGCCAGCAGTTCTTGGAGGAGGAACGCGAACACCGGGGAGCTGTTTTTT. Translating gives CASSSWRRNANTGELFF.

This rearrangement joins TRBV28 to TRBJ1-5; D unresolved. With 6 bases removed from V and 8 bases from J, the gap between germline ends came to 8 bases. This CDR3 spans 11 amino acids. CDR1 is MDHEN and CDR2 is SYDVKM in the germline V gene. CDR3 loop: CASREREPQHF. As DNA, the CDR3 is TGTGCCAGCAGGGAGCGGGAGCCCCAGCATTTT.

This chain connects TRBV19 to TRBJ2-7, with a weak D call TRBD1 (6 bases). CDR1 is LNHDA, CDR2 SQIVND, per germline (reference sequence). The CDR3 consists of 14 residues. The ends were cut back, 5 bases at V and 5 bases at J, with 16 bases in the middle. DNA for the CDR3: TGTGCCAGTAGTGAGACAGGTCAAAGGGACGAGCAGTACTTC. This codes for CASSETGQRDEQYF.

V and J are TRBV6-1 and TRBJ1-4; 10 bases agree with TRBD1. The CDR3 extends over 15 amino acids. Trimming took 5 bases from V and 7 from J; bases not matched to a gene: 7. Germline lookup yields CDR1 MNHNS and CDR2 SASEGT. CDR3 DNA sequence: TGTGCCAGCAGTCCCAGACAGGGGGCGATTGAAAAACTGTTTTTT. It is translated as CASSPRQGAIEKLFF.

This clone turned up a few times. The J gene is TRBJ2-4, the V gene TRBV12-1; the table's TRBD2 call for D was not verified on the DNA. TRBV12-1 is recorded as a pseudogene. This CDR3 region has 17 residues. CDR3 loop: CASSLGLAGGAKNIQYF. DNA of the CDR3: TGTGCCAGCAGCTTGGGACTAGCGGGGGGGGCCAAAAACATTCAGTACTTC.

V usage is TRBV7-6 and J usage is TRBJ1-3; D ambiguous. The CDR3 runs to 14 residues. V lost 5 bases to trimming and J lost 7 bases, with 15 bases between them. The germline V gene encodes CDR1 SGHVS and CDR2 FNYEAQ. CDR3 bases: TGTGCCAGCAGCCCATGGACTTCTAAGAACACCATATATTTT. Translating gives CASSPWTSKNTIYF.

The chain has TRBV7-6 and TRBJ1-1; 9 bases map to TRBD1. V lost 5 bases and J lost 4; bases outside the gene matches: 8. The CDR3 contains 15 residues. Germline CDR1 is SGHVS and CDR2 is FNYEAQ. The CDR3 loop reads CASSPRQGGGTEAFF. DNA of the CDR3: TGTGCCAGCAGCCCAAGACAGGGGGGAGGCACTGAAGCTTTCTTT.

V and J are TRBV14 and TRBJ2-3; 7 positions match TRBD2. V shed 1 base, J shed 4 bases, and the junction held 2 bases outside the gene matches. CDR1 and CDR2 from the germline V gene are SGHDN and FVKESK. The CDR3 totals 14 residues. CDR3 sequence: CASSQVSGADTQYF. CDR3 nucleotide sequence: TGTGCCAGCAGCCAAGTAAGCGGGGCAGATACGCAGTATTTT.

The chain recombines TRBV28 with TRBJ1-2; D might be TRBD1 (6 bases). The germline CDR1 and CDR2 sequences are MDHEN and SYDVKM. V was cut by 6 bases and J by 0 bases, with 8 bases left in between. The CDR3 is made up of 13 amino acids. CDR3 sequence reads: CASRYRANYGYTF. The CDR3 nucleotides read TGTGCCAGCAGGTACAGGGCTAACTATGGCTACACCTTC.

V gene TRBV30 combines with J gene TRBJ1-5; D perhaps matches TRBD1 (6 bases). Germline V gene lookup returns CDR1 GTSNPN and CDR2 SVGIG (reference sequence). This CDR3 is built from 13 residues. Between the trimmed V and J ends, which lost 2 bases and 7 bases, there was a span of 12 bases. The CDR3: CAWSLAGDQPQHF. Written as DNA, the CDR3 is TGTGCCTGGAGTTTGGCAGGGGACCAGCCCCAGCATTTT.

The chain has TRBV27 and TRBJ1-2; 8 positions match TRBD1. The trim removed 5 bases at V and 4 bases at J, leaving 9 bases unmatched. The CDR3 totals 15 residues. Germline CDR1 MNHEY, CDR2 SMNVEV (reference sequence). The CDR3 reads CASSDDRGRFYGYTF. For the CDR3, the DNA is TGTGCCAGCAGTGACGACAGGGGCCGGTTCTATGGCTACACCTTC.

The V gene is TRBV10-3, the J gene TRBJ2-4, with TRBD1 identical over 11 bases. Germline V gene lookup returns CDR1 ENHRY and CDR2 SYGVKD. The CDR3 is 16 residues long. J lost 2 bases, V lost 2 bases, and 2 bases had no gene match. CDR3 protein: CAISEGTGGPKNIQYF. The CDR3 DNA is TGTGCCATCAGTGAGGGGACAGGGGGACCCAAAAACATTCAGTACTTC.

The V and J genes are TRBV9 and TRBJ2-5, with 10 bases fitting TRBD1. CDR1 is SGDLS and CDR2 is YYNGEE in the germline V gene. Trimming cost V 6 bases and J 2 bases; bases outside gene matches: 16. This CDR3 is 18 amino acids long. The CDR3 DNA reads as TGTGCCAGCACCGTCGGACGGGCGGGACAGGGGACTCAAGAGACCCAGTACTTC. Amino acids: CASTVGRAGQGTQETQYF.

V is TRBV11-2 and J is TRBJ1-3; D is possibly TRBD1 (6 bases). The CDR3 runs 15 residues. Germline V lookup: CDR1 SGHAT, CDR2 FQNNGV. With 5 bases removed from V and 3 bases from J, the gap between germline ends came to 14 bases. CDR3 amino acids: CASSKISGVGNTIYF. CDR3 sequence (DNA): TGTGCCAGCAGCAAAATATCAGGGGTTGGAAACACCATATATTTT.

On this clone itself: Within the sample, other DNA sequences also encode this same CDR3. The chain recombines TRBV7-2 with TRBJ2-2; the D gene is possibly TRBD1 (6 bases). Deletions cut 6 bases from V and 1 base from J, with 9 bases between. CDR1 SGHTA and CDR2 FQGNSA come from the germline V gene. The CDR3 consists of 14 residues. This chain's CDR3 is CASSLGGNTGELFF. The CDR3 bases are TGTGCCAGCAGTCTAGGGGGGAACACCGGGGAGCTGTTTTTT.